This entry features one T cell receptor (beta chain) sequence. Trimming removed 8 bases at V and 0 bases at J, with 11 bases between. The CDR3 spans 13 residues. The record originates from a study of blood T cell repertoires in COVID-19. Study information: The United States, Italy and Spain supplied acute and convalescent COVID-19 samples. Sources were T cells, B-cell-depleted T cells, or PBMCs; the material itself was cDNA or gDNA.

As originally analysed: Amplification of reference gene primers was used by the study to estimate nucleated cell counts. Data came from immunoSEQ multiplex PCR; TCRdb stores just in-frame clones and leaves some out. V and J calls and clone size come straight from that table; D and trimming were deduced from the DNA. The sample includes 55,000 to 85,000 clones, about 88% of them seen just once. Sequencing used peripheral blood. J is TRBJ2-7 and V is TRBV12-3 or TRBV12-4; tentative D call: TRBD2 (5 bases). The source is a human donor in a cohort sampled during active COVID-19. CDR3 nucleotide sequence: TGTGCCAGCCCCCGGGAAAGCTCCTACGAGCAGTACTTC. It codes for CASPRESSYEQYF.